Ten or more counts support the clone carrying this T cell receptor (beta chain). This sample was included in a study of human T cells and chemical hapten exposure. The time point here: patch test 1, 2 weeks after DPC sensitization. Described treatment: therapeutic diphenylcyclopropenone sensitization with weekly scalp DPC. CDR3 size: 15 residues. Trimming cost V 4 bases and J 4 bases; bases outside gene matches: 4. The germline gives CDR1 MNHEY, CDR2 SVGAGI. Each CDR3 protein gets one entry after TCRdb re-called the RACE reads with MiXCR. The sample yields 350,000 or so distinct CDR3 sequences, around 7% seen once.

The source of this sequence is a woman under 30 with alopecia areata. Some clones in this sample may be carry-over from other donors' samples. The chain is built from TRBV6-5 and TRBJ2-3; TRBD2 matches 11 bases. The starting material was whole blood, obtained in connection with sensitization to the hapten diphenylcyclopropenone (DPC). CDR3 sequence: CASSSPTSGADTQYF. The CDR3 DNA reads as TGTGCCAGCAGTTCCCCGACTAGCGGGGCAGATACGCAGTATTTT.